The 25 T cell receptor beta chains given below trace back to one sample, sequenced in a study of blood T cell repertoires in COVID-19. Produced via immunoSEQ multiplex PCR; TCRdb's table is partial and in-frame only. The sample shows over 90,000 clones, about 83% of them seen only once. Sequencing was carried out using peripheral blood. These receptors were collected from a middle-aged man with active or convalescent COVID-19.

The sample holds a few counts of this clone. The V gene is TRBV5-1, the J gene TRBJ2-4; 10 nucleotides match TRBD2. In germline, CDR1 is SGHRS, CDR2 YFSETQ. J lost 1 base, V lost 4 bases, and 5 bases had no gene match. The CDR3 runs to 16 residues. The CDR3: CASSELAGVAKNIQYF. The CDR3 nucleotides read TGCGCCAGCAGCGAGCTAGCGGGGGTGGCCAAAAACATTCAGTACTTC.

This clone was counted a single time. The CDR3 protein is CASSSGLGNTIYF. In DNA form, the CDR3 reads TGTGCCAGCAGCTCGGGACTCGGAAACACCATATATTTT. V gene TRBV7-9 combines with J gene TRBJ1-3; perhaps TRBD1 as D (5 bases). The CDR3 is made up of 13 amino acids. Germline V gene sequence: CDR1 SEHNR, CDR2 FQNEAQ (reference sequence). V was cut by 4 bases and J by 4 bases, with 8 bases left in between.

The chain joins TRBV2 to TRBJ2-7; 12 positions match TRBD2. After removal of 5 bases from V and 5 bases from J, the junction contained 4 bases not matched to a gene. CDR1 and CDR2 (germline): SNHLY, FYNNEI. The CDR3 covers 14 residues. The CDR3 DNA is TGTGCCAGCAGTCCTAGCGGGGGGGCGAACGAGCAGTACTTC. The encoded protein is CASSPSGGANEQYF.

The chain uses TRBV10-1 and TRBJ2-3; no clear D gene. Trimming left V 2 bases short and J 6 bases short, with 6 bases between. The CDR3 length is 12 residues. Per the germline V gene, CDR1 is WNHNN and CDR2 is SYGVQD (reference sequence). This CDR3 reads CASSETSDTQYF. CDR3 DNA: TGCGCCAGCAGTGAGACTTCGGATACGCAGTATTTT.

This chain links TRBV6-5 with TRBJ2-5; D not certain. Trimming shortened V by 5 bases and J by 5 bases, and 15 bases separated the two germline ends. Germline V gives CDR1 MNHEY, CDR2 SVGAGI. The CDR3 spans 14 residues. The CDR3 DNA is TGTGCCAGCAGTACCCAGTGGTCTAGTGAGACCCAGTACTTC. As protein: CASSTQWSSETQYF.

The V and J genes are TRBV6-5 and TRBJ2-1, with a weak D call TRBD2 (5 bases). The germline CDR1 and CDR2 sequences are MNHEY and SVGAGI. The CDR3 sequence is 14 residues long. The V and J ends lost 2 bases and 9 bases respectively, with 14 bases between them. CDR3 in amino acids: CASSYGRDVSEQFF. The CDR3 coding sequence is TGTGCCAGCAGTTACGGGAGAGACGTTTCTGAGCAGTTCTTC.

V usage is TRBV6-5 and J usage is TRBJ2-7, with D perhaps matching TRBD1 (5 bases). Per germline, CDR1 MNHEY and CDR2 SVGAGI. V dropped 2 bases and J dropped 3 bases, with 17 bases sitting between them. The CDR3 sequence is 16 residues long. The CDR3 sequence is CASSYSTGSLVYEQYF. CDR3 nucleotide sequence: TGTGCCAGCAGTTACAGTACAGGCAGTTTGGTCTACGAGCAGTACTTC.

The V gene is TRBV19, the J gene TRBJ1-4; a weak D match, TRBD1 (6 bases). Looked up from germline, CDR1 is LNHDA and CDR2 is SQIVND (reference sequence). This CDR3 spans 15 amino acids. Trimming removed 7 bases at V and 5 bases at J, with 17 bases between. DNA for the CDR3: TGTGCCAGTACCCCCCCGGACAGAGGCAATGAAAAACTGTTTTTT. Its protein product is CASTPPDRGNEKLFF.

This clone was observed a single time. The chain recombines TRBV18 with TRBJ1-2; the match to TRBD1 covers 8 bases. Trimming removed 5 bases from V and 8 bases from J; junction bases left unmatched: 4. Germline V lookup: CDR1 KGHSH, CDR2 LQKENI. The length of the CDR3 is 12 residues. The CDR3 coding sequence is TGTGCCAGCTCAAGCGACAGGGGAGGCTACACCTTC. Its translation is CASSSDRGGYTF.

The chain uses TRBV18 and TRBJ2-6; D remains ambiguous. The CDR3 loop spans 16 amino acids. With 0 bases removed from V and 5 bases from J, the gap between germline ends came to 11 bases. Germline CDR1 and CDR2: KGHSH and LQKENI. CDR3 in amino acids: CASSPPPLLRANVLTF. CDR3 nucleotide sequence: TGTGCCAGCTCACCACCCCCACTTTTGAGGGCCAACGTCCTGACTTTC.

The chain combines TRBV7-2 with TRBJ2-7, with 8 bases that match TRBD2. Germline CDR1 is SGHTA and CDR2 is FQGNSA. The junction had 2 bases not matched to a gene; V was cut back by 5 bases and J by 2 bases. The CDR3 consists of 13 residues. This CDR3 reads CASSLSGAYEQYF. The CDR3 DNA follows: TGTGCCAGCAGCCTTAGCGGGGCCTACGAGCAGTACTTC.

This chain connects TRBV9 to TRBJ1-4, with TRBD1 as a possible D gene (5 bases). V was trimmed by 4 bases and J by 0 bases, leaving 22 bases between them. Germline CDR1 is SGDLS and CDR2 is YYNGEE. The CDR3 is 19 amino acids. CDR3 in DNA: TGTGCCAGCAGCCCACGGGAGGGCAGGGTGGGCGCAACTAATGAAAAACTGTTTTTT. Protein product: CASSPREGRVGATNEKLFF.

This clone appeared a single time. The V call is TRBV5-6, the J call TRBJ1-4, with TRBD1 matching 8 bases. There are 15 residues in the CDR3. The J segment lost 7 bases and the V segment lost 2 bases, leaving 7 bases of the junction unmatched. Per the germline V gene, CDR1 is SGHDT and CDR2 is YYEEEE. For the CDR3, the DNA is TGTGCCAGCAGCTTTGGACAGGGAAAGGGTGAAAAACTGTTTTTT. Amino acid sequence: CASSFGQGKGEKLFF. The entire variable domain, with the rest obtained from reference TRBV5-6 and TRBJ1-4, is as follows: DAGVTQSPTHLIKTRGQQVTLRCSPKSGHDTVSWYQQALGQGPQFIFQYYEEEERQRGNFPDRFSGHQFPNYSSELNVNALLLGDSALYLCASSFGQGKGEKLFFGSGTQLSVL.

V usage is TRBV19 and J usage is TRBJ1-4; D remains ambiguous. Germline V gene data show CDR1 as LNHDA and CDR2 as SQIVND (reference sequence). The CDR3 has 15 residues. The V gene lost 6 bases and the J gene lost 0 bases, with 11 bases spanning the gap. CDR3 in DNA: TGTGCCAGTAGCCATCCTAGCGCAACTAATGAAAAACTGTTTTTT. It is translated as CASSHPSATNEKLFF.

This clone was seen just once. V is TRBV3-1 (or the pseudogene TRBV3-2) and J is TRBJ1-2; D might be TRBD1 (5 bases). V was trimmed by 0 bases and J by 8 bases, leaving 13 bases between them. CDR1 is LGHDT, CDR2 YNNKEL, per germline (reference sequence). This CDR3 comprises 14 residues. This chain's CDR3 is CASSQDGRGGGYTF. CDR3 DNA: TGTGCCAGCAGCCAAGATGGACGGGGGGGAGGCTACACCTTC.

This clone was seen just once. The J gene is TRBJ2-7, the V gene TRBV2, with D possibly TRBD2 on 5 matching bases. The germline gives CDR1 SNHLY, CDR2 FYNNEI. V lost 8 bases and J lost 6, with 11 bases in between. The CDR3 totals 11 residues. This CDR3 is CASREWGEQYF. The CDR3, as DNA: TGTGCCAGCCGGGAATGGGGCGAGCAGTACTTC.

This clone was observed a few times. CDR3 DNA: TGTGCCAGTAGTAGGAGGGGATTGAACACCGGGGAGCTGTTTTTT. Translation: CASSRRGLNTGELFF. V and J are TRBV19 and TRBJ2-2, with D perhaps matching TRBD2 (6 bases). Germline V gene sequence: CDR1 LNHDA, CDR2 SQIVND (reference sequence). V was shortened by 4 bases and J by 1 base, with 10 bases between the two germline ends. The CDR3 length is 15 residues. Variable domain in full (rest from reference TRBV19 and TRBJ2-2): DGGITQSPKYLFRKEGQNVTLSCEQNLNHDAMYWYRQDPGQGLRLIYYSQIVNDFQKGDIAEGYSVSREKKESFPLTVTSAQKNPTAFYLCASSRRGLNTGELFFGEGSRLTVL.

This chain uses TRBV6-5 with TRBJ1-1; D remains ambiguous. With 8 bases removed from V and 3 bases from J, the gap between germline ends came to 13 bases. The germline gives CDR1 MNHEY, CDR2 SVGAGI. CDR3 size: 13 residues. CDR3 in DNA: TGTGCCAGCCTGACTTGGAGGGACACTGAAGCTTTCTTT. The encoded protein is CASLTWRDTEAFF.

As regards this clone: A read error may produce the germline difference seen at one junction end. CDR3 in amino acids: CASSIAGAYNNSPLHF. The CDR3, as DNA: TGTGCCAGCAGCATAGCAGGGGCTTATAATAATTCACCCCTCCACTTT. The V and J genes are TRBV7-9 and TRBJ1-6; D perhaps matches TRBD1 (6 bases). The germline V gene encodes CDR1 SEHNR and CDR2 FQNEAQ (reference sequence). The length of the CDR3 is 16 residues.

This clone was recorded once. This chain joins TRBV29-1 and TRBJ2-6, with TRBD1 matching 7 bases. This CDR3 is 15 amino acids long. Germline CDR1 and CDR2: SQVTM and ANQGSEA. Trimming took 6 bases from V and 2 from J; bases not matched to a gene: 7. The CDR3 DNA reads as TGCAGCGTCAAACTTCAGGGGGCTGGGGCCAACGTCCTGACTTTC. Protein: CSVKLQGAGANVLTF.

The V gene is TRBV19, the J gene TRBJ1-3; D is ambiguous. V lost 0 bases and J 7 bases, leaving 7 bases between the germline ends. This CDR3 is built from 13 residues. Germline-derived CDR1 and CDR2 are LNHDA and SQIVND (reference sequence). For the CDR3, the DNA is TGTGCCAGTAGTATAGATCGGTGGAACACCATATATTTT. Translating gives CASSIDRWNTIYF.

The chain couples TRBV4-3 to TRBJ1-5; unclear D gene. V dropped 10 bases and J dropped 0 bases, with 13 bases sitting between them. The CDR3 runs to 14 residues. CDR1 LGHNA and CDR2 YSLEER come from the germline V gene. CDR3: CATSTEYSNQPQHF. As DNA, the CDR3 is TGCGCCACATCGACGGAGTATAGCAATCAGCCCCAGCATTTT.

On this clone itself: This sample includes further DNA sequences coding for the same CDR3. This CDR3 reads CASSLELNTEAFF. CDR3 bases: TGTGCCAGCTCACTAGAATTGAACACTGAAGCTTTCTTT. The gene calls are TRBV18 and TRBJ1-1; D not resolved. The V end lost 4 bases, the J end lost 0 bases, and 6 bases lay between the germline ends. The germline CDR1 and CDR2 sequences are KGHSH and LQKENI. The CDR3 totals 13 residues.

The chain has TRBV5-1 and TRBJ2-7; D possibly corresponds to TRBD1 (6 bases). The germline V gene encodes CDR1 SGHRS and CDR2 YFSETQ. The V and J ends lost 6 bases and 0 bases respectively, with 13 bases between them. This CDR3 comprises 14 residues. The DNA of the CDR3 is TGCGCCAGCACCCCTGACAGGAGCTCCTACGAGCAGTACTTC. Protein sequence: CASTPDRSSYEQYF.

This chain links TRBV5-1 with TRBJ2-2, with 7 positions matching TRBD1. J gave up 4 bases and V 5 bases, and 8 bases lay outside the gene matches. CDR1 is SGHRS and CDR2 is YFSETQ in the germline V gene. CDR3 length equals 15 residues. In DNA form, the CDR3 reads TGCGCCAGCAGAACTGGGCAGGGGGTCACCGGGGAGCTGTTTTTT. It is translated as CASRTGQGVTGELFF.